This TCR beta chain was sequenced in a study of cytomegalovirus exposure and HLA in healthy donors. CDR1 is SGHNT, CDR2 YENEEA, per germline. The CDR3 consists of 16 residues. J was trimmed by 1 base and V by 4 bases; bases with no gene match: 2. 60 Vbeta and 13 Jbeta primers were used in PCR. Profiled with immunoSEQ multiplex PCR; TCRdb holds only in-frame clones, not every one. This sample's clone table lists more than 50,000 clones. The V and J genes are TRBV11-3 and TRBJ2-2; 11 bases match TRBD2. Sequencing was performed on PBMCs. This receptor was taken from a woman in her 40s in good health and CMV-seronegative. CDR3 DNA sequence: TGTGCCAGCAGCTCCGGACTAGCGGGGAACACCGGGGAGCTGTTTTTT. It yields the protein CASSSGLAGNTGELFF.